Below are 6 T cell receptor beta chains sequenced from a single sample in a study of T cell responses to AZD1222 COVID-19 vaccine. Clones were read by immunoSEQ multiplex PCR, and TCRdb kept only the in-frame ones, dropping some. Counted here are 150,000 to 200,000 clones, just under 90% occurring once; the ten biggest clones make up roughly 6%. The input for sequencing was peripheral blood, taken on day 0 of AZD1222 vaccination. The receptor set was obtained from an adult in good health.

This chain uses TRBV6-2 or TRBV6-3 with TRBJ1-6; 7 nucleotides align to TRBD1. The V segment lost 2 bases and the J segment 0 bases; nucleotides outside the gene matches: 10. This CDR3 has 19 amino acids. Germline V gene data show CDR1 as MNHEY and CDR2 as SVGEGT. The CDR3: CASSYPPGQVNSYNSPLHF. The CDR3 coding sequence is TGTGCCAGCAGTTACCCCCCTGGACAGGTCAACTCCTATAATTCACCCCTCCACTTT.

The genes are TRBV7-2 and TRBJ2-2; D may be TRBD1 (5 bases). Germline CDR1 and CDR2: SGHTA and FQGNSA. This CDR3 contains 13 residues. Trimming removed 5 bases from V and 6 bases from J, with 10 bases in between. The CDR3 sequence is CASSRGQAGELFF. In DNA form, the CDR3 reads TGTGCCAGCAGCAGGGGTCAAGCCGGGGAGCTGTTTTTT. Using reference TRBV7-2 and TRBJ2-2 for the parts outside the CDR3, the full variable domain is GAGVSQSPSNKVTEKGKDVELRCDPISGHTALYWYRQSLGQGLEFLIYFQGNSAPDKSGLPSDRFSAERTGGSVSTLTIQRTQQEDSAVYLCASSRGQAGELFFGEGSRLTVL.

In regard to this clone: An end of the junction does not agree with germline; a read error may underlie this. V usage is TRBV5-4 and J usage is TRBJ1-2; D is uncertain. Germline CDR1 reads SGHNT; CDR2 reads YYREEE (reference sequence). The length of the CDR3 is 12 residues. The chain's CDR3 is CASSLDSGGLAF. The DNA of the CDR3 is TGTGCCAGCAGCTTGGATAGTGGCGGCCTCGCCTTC. Supplemented by reference TRBV5-4 and TRBJ1-2, the full variable domain reads ETGVTQSPTHLIKTRGQQVTLRCSSQSGHNTVSWYQQALGQGPQFIFQYYREEENGRGNFPPRFSGLQFPNYSSELNVNALELDDSALYLCASSLDSGGLAFGSGTRLTVV.

This chain links TRBV18 with TRBJ2-7, with D tentatively TRBD2 (5 bases). The CDR3 consists of 12 residues. The V gene's germline CDR1 is KGHSH and CDR2 LQKENI. Deletions cut 2 bases from V and 3 bases from J, with 5 bases between. The CDR3 is CASSPEGYEQYF. The CDR3 nucleotides are TGTGCCAGCTCACCAGAGGGCTACGAGCAGTACTTC.

CDR3 nucleotide sequence: TGTGCCAGCAGTTTACGGGAGAGGAGCAATCAGCCCCAGCATTTT. Its protein is CASSLRERSNQPQHF. This chain connects TRBV28 to TRBJ1-5; unclear D gene. Looked up from germline, CDR1 is MDHEN and CDR2 is SYDVKM. CDR3 size: 15 residues. V shed 2 bases and J shed 1 base, with 9 bases lying between them.

The chain is built from TRBV7-5 and TRBJ1-4. TRBV7-5 is labeled a pseudogene. The CDR3 extends over 14 amino acids. This chain's CDR3 is CARSLTGSGEKLFF. The CDR3 DNA sequence: TGTGCCAGAAGCTTAACCGGTAGCGGTGAAAAACTGTTTTTT.